The TCR beta chain described here comes from a study of a mutant IDH1 vaccine in newly diagnosed glioma. Germline loops: CDR1 SGHRS, CDR2 YFSETQ. V shed 3 bases and J 2 bases; nucleotides not matched to a gene: 8. This CDR3 has 16 residues. Generated by immunoSEQ multiplex PCR, the TCRdb table keeps only in-frame clones and is missing some. The table lists about 38,000 clones, about four fifths of them singletons. Noted time point: week 23, last vaccination. Vaccination used 300 ug of mutant IDH1 20-mer peptide per dose, with topical imiquimod. As regards this clone: Its antigen is unknown.

This sequence originates from a man aged 35 to 55 with glioma. The chain employs TRBV5-1 and TRBJ2-1; 7 bases align to TRBD2. Source: PBMCs, taken from a glioma patient whose treatment included an IDH1 peptide vaccine. CDR3 residues: CASSYGGGGPYNEQFF. The CDR3 coding sequence is TGCGCCAGCAGCTACGGTGGGGGAGGGCCCTACAATGAGCAGTTCTTC.